This T cell receptor beta chain derives from a study of blood T cell repertoires in COVID-19. Across the whole study: Specimens from acute and convalescent COVID-19 originated in the United States, Italy and Spain. T cells, B-cell-depleted T cells, or PBMCs supplied cDNA or gDNA.

V trimming: 8 bases; J trimming: 1 base; junction bases outside the gene matches: 5. The CDR3 runs to 13 residues. Germline V gene data show CDR1 as MNHEY and CDR2 as SMNVEV (reference sequence). Authors' methods: Reference gene primer amplification gave estimated nucleated cell counts. The protocol was immunoSEQ multiplex PCR, while the TCRdb copy is restricted to in-frame clones and leaves out a portion. Clone size and the V and J calls come from that table; the DNA yielded D and trimming. The sample lists about 220,000 clones, more than 65% seen once, with roughly 3% in the top ten. The specimen was peripheral blood. The chain is built from TRBV27 and TRBJ2-7, with 7 bases matching TRBD2. The sequence was obtained from a woman aged 25 to 39 who had recovered from COVID-19. CDR3 amino acids: CASRTSDSYEQYF. The CDR3 bases are TGTGCCAGCCGTACTAGCGATTCCTACGAGCAGTACTTC.